Sequencing of this TCR beta chain was carried out in a study of blood T cell repertoires in COVID-19. Study in general: Sites across the United States, Italy and Spain contributed samples from acute and convalescent COVID-19.

Trimming took off 1 base at V and 0 bases at J, with 4 bases between the two ends. In germline, CDR1 is LGHNT, CDR2 FRNRAP. The CDR3 has 14 residues. This clone was counted only a few times. Enrollment of patients from Seattle took place during active infection, with longitudinal follow-up. Using immunoSEQ multiplex PCR, the repertoire was profiled, and TCRdb retains in-frame clones only, with some absent. The sample yields tens of thousands of clones, 87% seen once. The sample taken for sequencing was peripheral blood. This receptor was identified in a man aged 35-49 years with COVID-19, enrolled during active disease. This chain links TRBV12-5 with TRBJ1-3; no reliable D call. In DNA form, the CDR3 reads TGTGCTAGTGGTTTGGCAGTCTCTGGAAACACCATATATTTT. This codes for CASGLAVSGNTIYF.